Presented here are 29 T cell receptor beta chains from one specimen sequenced in a study of PD-1 blockade in classical Hodgkin lymphoma. Profiling relied on immunoSEQ multiplex PCR, and the TCRdb table lists in-frame clones only, not all of them. The table lists approximately 13,000 clones, about four fifths of them singletons. All trial patients relapsed after autologous stem cell transplantation. The source was peripheral blood mononuclear cells (PBMCs), collected at baseline. Every receptor here comes from a human donor with classical Hodgkin lymphoma.

V and J are TRBV28 and TRBJ2-2; either TRBD1 or TRBD2 may supply D (5 bases each). Per the germline V gene, CDR1 is MDHEN and CDR2 is SYDVKM. The CDR3 loop spans 15 amino acids. Trimming removed 6 bases at V and 3 bases at J, with 14 bases between. The DNA of the CDR3 is TGTGCCAGCAGAAGACAGAGCGGCTACACCGGGGAGCTGTTTTTT. It specifies CASRRQSGYTGELFF.

This chain links TRBV7-9 with TRBJ1-1; perhaps TRBD1 as D (5 bases). CDR1 is SEHNR, CDR2 FQNEAQ, per germline (reference sequence). Trimming left V 6 bases short and J 8 bases short, with 16 bases between. The CDR3 length is 13 residues. The CDR3 DNA is TGTGCCAGCAGACCAGGTCGGGGCCCGGAAGCTTTCTTT. Amino acids: CASRPGRGPEAFF.

V usage is TRBV6-1 and J usage is TRBJ2-5, with a possible D match to TRBD2 (5 bases). V gave up 5 bases and J gave up 5 bases, with 18 bases separating them. Germline CDR1 reads MNHNS; CDR2 reads SASEGT. The CDR3 is made up of 15 amino acids. CDR3 amino acids: CASSFPARRGETQYF. The CDR3 DNA reads TGTGCCAGCAGTTTCCCGGCCCGTAGAGGGGAGACCCAGTACTTC.

The rearrangement uses TRBV5-1 and TRBJ2-1; 11 bases agree with TRBD2. CDR1 is SGHRS, CDR2 YFSETQ, per germline. Trimming removed 5 bases from V and 6 bases from J; junction bases left unmatched: 4. The length of the CDR3 is 14 residues. CDR3 region: CASRSSGRFNEQFF. The CDR3 nucleotides read TGCGCCAGCAGATCTAGCGGGAGGTTCAATGAGCAGTTCTTC.

The rearrangement uses TRBV27 and TRBJ2-3; possible D gene TRBD2, 5 bases. V was trimmed by 3 bases and J by 0 bases, leaving 13 bases between them. This CDR3 contains 16 residues. In germline, CDR1 is MNHEY, CDR2 SMNVEV (reference sequence). DNA for the CDR3: TGTGCCAGCAGTTTTGCGGGCTACCCCAGCACAGATACGCAGTATTTT. Translation: CASSFAGYPSTDTQYF.

The rearrangement links TRBV11-3 to TRBJ2-1, with D maybe TRBD2 (5 bases). Per germline, CDR1 SGHNT and CDR2 YENEEA. V lost 4 bases, J lost 5 bases, and 15 bases lay in between. The CDR3 has 15 amino acids. DNA for the CDR3: TGTGCCAGCAGCTCCCGGGTAGGAGGTCACAATGAGCAGTTCTTC. This codes for CASSSRVGGHNEQFF.

This rearrangement joins TRBV7-2 to TRBJ2-3, with 15 bases lining up with TRBD2. CDR3 length equals 16 residues. From germline, CDR1 is SGHTA and CDR2 FQGNSA. Unmatched junction bases numbered 9, after V lost 5 bases and J lost 9 bases. The CDR3: CASSPEGTSGGITQYF. The DNA for the CDR3 is TGTGCCAGCAGCCCCGAAGGGACTAGCGGGGGGATAACGCAGTATTTT.

The rearrangement joins TRBV9 to TRBJ1-1; the match to TRBD1 covers 8 bases. With 3 bases clipped from V and 3 bases from J, the junction kept 10 bases outside the gene matches. Per germline, CDR1 SGDLS and CDR2 YYNGEE. The CDR3 extends over 16 amino acids. The CDR3 DNA reads TGTGCCAGCAGCGAGAATAACAGGGGGTCGGACACTGAAGCTTTCTTT. It translates to CASSENNRGSDTEAFF.

The chain combines TRBV11-2 with TRBJ1-1, with D hard to call. V was cut by 5 bases and J by 8 bases, with 9 bases left in between. The CDR3 has 11 amino acids. Germline CDR1 is SGHAT and CDR2 is FQNNGV. In nucleotides, the CDR3 is TGTGCCAGCAGCCGTAACCAGGAAGCTTTCTTT. As protein: CASSRNQEAFF.

Sample share makes this clone medium-sized. This CDR3 reads CASSSLGGNQPQHF. The DNA for the CDR3 is TGTGCCAGCAGTTCCCTCGGGGGAAATCAGCCCCAGCATTTT. The chain links TRBV28 to TRBJ1-5; tentative D call: TRBD1 (5 bases). CDR3 length: 14 amino acids. V shed 4 bases and J shed 4 bases, with 11 bases lying between them. The germline V gene encodes CDR1 MDHEN and CDR2 SYDVKM.

CDR3 region: CASSSEDTGGWGSNQPQHF. DNA for the CDR3: TGTGCCAGCAGCTCGGAGGACACAGGGGGCTGGGGTAGCAATCAGCCCCAGCATTTT. V and J are TRBV28 and TRBJ1-5; 9 bases match TRBD1. V lost 6 bases and J lost 0; bases outside the gene matches: 15. Germline assignment: CDR1 MDHEN and CDR2 SYDVKM. This CDR3 comprises 19 residues.

The rearrangement joins TRBV9 to TRBJ2-5; 8 nucleotides match TRBD2. Germline V lookup: CDR1 SGDLS, CDR2 YYNGEE. V was pared by 3 bases and J by 5 bases, with 6 bases of the junction left unmatched. This CDR3 is built from 14 residues. This chain's CDR3 is CASSAVAGRETQYF. The CDR3 coding sequence is TGTGCCAGCAGCGCAGTAGCGGGACGGGAGACCCAGTACTTC.

The CDR3 sequence: CASSLVGSTDTQYF. The CDR3 region has the DNA TGTGCCAGCAGCTTGGTCGGGAGCACAGATACGCAGTATTTT. The V and J genes are TRBV5-4 and TRBJ2-3; D is uncertain. The V and J ends lost 0 bases and 0 bases respectively, with 5 bases between them. Per germline, CDR1 SGHNT and CDR2 YYREEE (reference sequence). The CDR3 totals 14 residues.

The chain joins TRBV5-1 to TRBJ1-1; D might be TRBD1 (6 bases). CDR1 is SGHRS and CDR2 is YFSETQ in the germline V gene. V was shortened by 0 bases and J by 5 bases, with 11 bases between the two germline ends. The length of the CDR3 is 14 residues. In DNA, the CDR3 is TGCGCCAGCAGCTTGGACGGGAGGGGGACTGAAGCTTTCTTT. This sequence encodes CASSLDGRGTEAFF.

This clone was detected only once. The chain couples TRBV7-2 to TRBJ1-1; 10 bases are a match to TRBD1. Germline lookup yields CDR1 SGHTA and CDR2 FQGNSA. CDR3 size: 13 residues. Trimming removed 5 bases from V and 6 bases from J; junction bases left unmatched: 3. This CDR3 reads CASSPGTGAEAFF. CDR3 nucleotides: TGTGCCAGCAGCCCAGGGACAGGGGCTGAAGCTTTCTTT.

The rearrangement links TRBV7-9 to TRBJ2-4; TRBD1 agrees at 11 bases. With V trimmed by 4 bases and J by 2 bases, 4 bases remained unmatched. This CDR3 has 16 residues. In germline, CDR1 is SEHNR, CDR2 FQNEAQ (reference sequence). The CDR3 DNA sequence: TGTGCCAGCAGCTCGGGACAGGGGGGAACCAAAAACATTCAGTACTTC. Translating it yields CASSSGQGGTKNIQYF. The entire variable domain, with the rest obtained from reference TRBV7-9 and TRBJ2-4, is as follows: DTGVSQNPRHKITKRGQNVTFRCDPISEHNRLYWYRQTLGQGPEFLTYFQNEAQLEKSRLLSDRFSAERPKGSFSTLEIQRTEQGDSAMYLCASSSGQGGTKNIQYFGAGTRLSVL.

The V gene is TRBV9, the J gene TRBJ2-2; either TRBD1 or TRBD2 may supply D (6 bases each). This CDR3 comprises 16 residues. V shed 5 bases and J shed 4 bases, with 18 bases lying between them. Per germline, CDR1 SGDLS and CDR2 YYNGEE. This CDR3 reads CASRALGEGGTGELFF. For the CDR3, the DNA is TGTGCCAGCAGGGCACTGGGTGAGGGGGGCACCGGGGAGCTGTTTTTT.

This chain uses TRBV13 with TRBJ2-3, with a weak D call TRBD1 (6 bases). Looked up from germline, CDR1 is PRHDT and CDR2 is FYEKMQ (reference sequence). V gave up 5 bases and J gave up 2 bases, with 17 bases separating them. The CDR3 sequence is 16 residues long. The CDR3 sequence is CASSVRTEKYTDTQYF. The CDR3 nucleotides are TGTGCCAGCAGCGTTAGGACAGAAAAGTACACAGATACGCAGTATTTT. Variable domain in full (rest from reference TRBV13 and TRBJ2-3): AAGVIQSPRHLIKEKRETATLKCYPIPRHDTVYWYQQGPGQDPQFLISFYEKMQSDKGSIPDRFSAQQFSDYHSELNMSSLELGDSALYFCASSVRTEKYTDTQYFGPGTRLTVL.

This clone was found a few times. The J gene is TRBJ2-7, the V gene TRBV19; tentative D call: TRBD1 (6 bases). Germline assignment: CDR1 LNHDA and CDR2 SQIVND (reference sequence). There are 15 residues in the CDR3. Trimming removed 0 bases at V and 2 bases at J, with 11 bases between. In nucleotides, the CDR3 is TGTGCCAGTAGTATAGACAAGGGACAAGCCTACGAGCAGTACTTC. Translation: CASSIDKGQAYEQYF.

The genes are TRBV9 and TRBJ2-1; no reliable D call. CDR1 SGDLS and CDR2 YYNGEE come from the germline V gene. The CDR3 is made up of 17 amino acids. The V gene lost 4 bases and the J gene lost 4 bases, with 21 bases spanning the gap. The CDR3 DNA sequence: TGTGCCAGCAGCCCTTTGATGGGCGGAAAAAATTACAATGAGCAGTTCTTC. Translation: CASSPLMGGKNYNEQFF.

V is TRBV27 and J is TRBJ1-4; the D gene is possibly TRBD1 (5 bases). The CDR3 is 16 amino acids. Germline values: CDR1 MNHEY, CDR2 SMNVEV (reference sequence). V lost 7 bases, J lost 1 base, and 16 bases lay in between. The CDR3 nucleotides read TGTGCCAGCACCCGGTTGCGGGGGGAAACTAATGAAAAACTGTTTTTT. Translating it yields CASTRLRGETNEKLFF.

The DNA for the CDR3 is TGTGCCAGCAGTGTCACGACTAGCGGGAGAGCCAATGAGCAGTTCTTC. Its translation is CASSVTTSGRANEQFF. This chain joins TRBV6-4 and TRBJ2-1; the match to TRBD2 covers 12 bases. Germline-derived CDR1 and CDR2 are MRHNA and SNTAGT. The CDR3 has 16 residues. Trimming took 4 bases from V and 6 from J; bases not matched to a gene: 7.

The chain couples TRBV2 to TRBJ1-2; D unresolved. V lost 1 base, J lost 4 bases, and 13 bases lay in between. The germline CDR1 and CDR2 sequences are SNHLY and FYNNEI. This CDR3 has 15 amino acids. The CDR3 region has the DNA TGTGCCAGCAGTGAAGGTGTTTCGGAGATCTATGGCTACACCTTC. Translating gives CASSEGVSEIYGYTF.

This clone was picked up a small number of times. The J gene is TRBJ1-1, the V gene TRBV5-4; 8 bases align to TRBD1. The V segment lost 4 bases and the J segment 3 bases; nucleotides outside the gene matches: 5. CDR3 length: 14 residues. Germline CDR1 reads SGHNT; CDR2 reads YYREEE (reference sequence). CDR3 bases: TGTGCCAGCAGCCGGGGACAGGAGTACACTGAAGCTTTCTTT. It yields the protein CASSRGQEYTEAFF.

This chain connects TRBV28 to TRBJ1-2; tentatively, D is TRBD1 (5 bases). Germline assignment: CDR1 MDHEN and CDR2 SYDVKM. This CDR3 is built from 15 residues. Trimming removed 3 bases at V and 4 bases at J, with 15 bases between. The CDR3 loop is CASSLGSGGGYGYTF. The CDR3 nucleotides read TGTGCCAGCAGTTTGGGATCGGGGGGTGGCTATGGCTACACCTTC.

By proportion, this clone is large. This chain joins TRBV6-5 and TRBJ2-2; D call uncertain. Trimming left V 2 bases short and J 7 bases short, with 14 bases between. Germline V CDR1 and CDR2: MNHEY, SVGAGI. The CDR3 length is 15 residues. The CDR3 nucleotides read TGTGCCAGCAGTTACCGCACAAGCTTTTTCGGGGAGCTGTTTTTT. Residues: CASSYRTSFFGELFF.

The chain combines TRBV10-1 with TRBJ2-2; possibly TRBD2 for D (6 bases). V was clipped by 6 bases and J by 5 bases, with 19 bases between them. The germline gives CDR1 WNHNN, CDR2 SYGVQD (reference sequence). There are 16 residues in the CDR3. This chain's CDR3 is CASSAGLLRGTGELFF. The CDR3 region has the DNA TGCGCCAGCAGCGCCGGACTATTGAGAGGGACCGGGGAGCTGTTTTTT.

With regard to this clone: Different DNA sequences within this sample yield the same CDR3. The rearrangement joins TRBV19 to TRBJ1-1; no firm D call. CDR1 and CDR2 from the germline V gene are LNHDA and SQIVND (reference sequence). The CDR3 is made up of 13 amino acids. With 2 bases removed from V and 2 bases from J, the gap between germline ends came to 6 bases. This CDR3 is CASSINSNTEAFF. CDR3 nucleotide sequence: TGTGCCAGTAGTATAAACAGTAACACTGAAGCTTTCTTT.

V usage is TRBV7-9 and J usage is TRBJ2-5, with D maybe TRBD2 (6 bases). The CDR3 covers 16 residues. Germline values: CDR1 SEHNR, CDR2 FQNEAQ (reference sequence). Between the trimmed V and J ends, which lost 3 bases and 1 base, there was a span of 15 bases. CDR3 in amino acids: CASSFNWGVPQETQYF. The CDR3 DNA sequence: TGTGCCAGCAGCTTTAATTGGGGGGTCCCCCAAGAGACCCAGTACTTC. The full variable domain, completed using reference TRBV7-9 and TRBJ2-5, is DTGVSQNPRHKITKRGQNVTFRCDPISEHNRLYWYRQTLGQGPEFLTYFQNEAQLEKSRLLSDRFSAERPKGSFSTLEIQRTEQGDSAMYLCASSFNWGVPQETQYFGPGTRLLVL.